The present entry profiles one T cell receptor (beta chain) with its context. The data derive from a study of blood T cells in healthy people across ages. The CDR3 spans 11 residues. Germline V lookup: CDR1 LGHDT, CDR2 YNNKEL (reference sequence). V shed 2 bases and J shed 8 bases, with 6 bases lying between them. Using a J-beta primer mix together with a sample-barcoded 5' primer, a second PCR was run for roughly 6 to 11 cycles. Using its own MiXCR run on the 5' RACE reads, TCRdb lists one record per CDR3 protein. The sample has over 450,000 distinct CDR3 sequences; around 24% are singletons. This same sample was also part of a study on T cells of mothers and their children.

The sequenced sample consisted of blood. The origin of this receptor is a boy younger than 18 in good health. The chain joins TRBV3-1 to TRBJ1-2; D call uncertain. The CDR3 sequence: CASSQYRGYTF. The CDR3 DNA reads as TGTGCCAGCAGCCAATATCGCGGCTACACCTTC. Drawing the rest from reference TRBV3-1 and TRBJ1-2, the complete variable domain is DTAVSQTPKYLVTQMGNDKSIKCEQNLGHDTMYWYKQDSKKFLKIMFSYNNKELIINETVPNRFSPKSPDKAHLNLHINSLELGDSAVYFCASSQYRGYTFGSGTRLTVV.